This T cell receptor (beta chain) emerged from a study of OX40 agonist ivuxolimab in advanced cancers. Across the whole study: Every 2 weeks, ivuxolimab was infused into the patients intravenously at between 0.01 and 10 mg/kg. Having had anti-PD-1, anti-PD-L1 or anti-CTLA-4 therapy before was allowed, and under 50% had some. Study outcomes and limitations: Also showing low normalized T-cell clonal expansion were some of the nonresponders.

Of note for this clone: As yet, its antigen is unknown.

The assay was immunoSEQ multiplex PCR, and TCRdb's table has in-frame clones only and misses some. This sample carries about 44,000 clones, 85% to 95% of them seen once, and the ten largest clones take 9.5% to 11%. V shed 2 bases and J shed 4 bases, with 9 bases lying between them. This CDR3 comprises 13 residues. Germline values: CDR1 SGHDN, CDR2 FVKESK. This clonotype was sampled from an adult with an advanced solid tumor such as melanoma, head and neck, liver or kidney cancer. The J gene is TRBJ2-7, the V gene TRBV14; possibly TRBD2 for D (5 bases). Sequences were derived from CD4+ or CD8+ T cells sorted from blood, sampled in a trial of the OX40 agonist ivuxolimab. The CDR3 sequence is CASSQNGGYEQYF. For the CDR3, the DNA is TGTGCCAGCAGCCAAAACGGAGGATACGAGCAGTACTTC. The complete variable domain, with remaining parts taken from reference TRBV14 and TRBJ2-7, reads EAGVTQFPSHSVIEKGQTVTLRCDPISGHDNLYWYRRVMGKEIKFLLHFVKESKQDESGMPNNRFLAERTGGTYSTLKVQPAELEDSGVYFCASSQNGGYEQYFGPGTRLTVT.